The 17 T cell receptor beta chains presented below share a single source sample, sequenced in a study of liver allograft versus peripheral blood T cells. Whole-study context: Blood and transplanted-liver T cell receptor repertoires from recipients were compared.

TCRdb re-analysed the reads in MiXCR, keeping a single row per CDR3 protein. Of several thousand distinct CDR3 sequences listed, roughly 17% are singletons. The receptors originated from a human patient who had a liver transplant. Certain T cells may be donor cells from the graft.

This clonotype is termed medium-sized. The rearrangement joins TRBV28 to TRBJ1-2, with D possibly TRBD1 on 6 matching bases. Germline V gene sequence: CDR1 MDHEN, CDR2 SYDVKM. The CDR3 is made up of 12 amino acids. With 6 bases removed from V and 8 bases from J, the gap between germline ends came to 13 bases. Here the CDR3 DNA reads TGTGCCAGCAGCACTACAGGGAAGGGCTACACCTTC. This sequence encodes CASSTTGKGYTF.

This clonotype is labeled as medium-sized. The rearrangement uses TRBV6-1 and TRBJ1-2; the D is unclear. V gave up 6 bases and J gave up 11 bases, with 13 bases separating them. Germline V lookup: CDR1 MNHNS, CDR2 SASEGT. The CDR3 has 11 amino acids. The CDR3 here is CASSDGRGYTF. The DNA for the CDR3 is TGTGCCAGCAGCGACGGTCGCGGTTACACCTTC.

This clonotype showed up just a few times. This rearrangement joins TRBV20-1 to TRBJ1-3, with D unclear. Per the germline V gene, CDR1 is DFQATT and CDR2 is SNEGSKA (reference sequence). Deletions cut 3 bases from V and 0 bases from J, with 9 bases between. The CDR3 totals 14 residues. For the CDR3, the DNA is TGCAGTGCTAGGGACCGGAGCTCTGGAAACACCATATATTTT. Amino acids: CSARDRSSGNTIYF.

This clonotype counts as medium-sized (0.01 to 0.1%). The chain is built from TRBV18 and TRBJ1-2; tentative D call: TRBD1 (5 bases). CDR3 length: 16 amino acids. Germline V gene sequence: CDR1 KGHSH, CDR2 LQKENI. The germline V and J ends were trimmed by 0 bases and 8 bases, with 19 bases remaining between them. The CDR3: CASSPPSKGYKDGYTF. The CDR3 coding sequence is TGTGCCAGCTCACCACCTAGTAAGGGGTATAAGGACGGCTACACCTTC.

J is TRBJ2-3 and V is TRBV20-1; TRBD2 agrees at 10 bases. CDR3 length: 16 residues. Trimming removed 3 bases from V and 1 base from J; junction bases left unmatched: 7. Germline CDR1 is DFQATT and CDR2 is SNEGSKA (reference sequence). CDR3 bases: TGCAGTGCTAGGGTCGCCGGGACTAGCGGCACAGATACGCAGTATTTT. It yields the protein CSARVAGTSGTDTQYF.

This clonotype was counted between two and nine times. The chain couples TRBV5-1 to TRBJ1-2; TRBD1 might be the D (5 bases). The CDR3 length is 15 residues. Germline V lookup: CDR1 SGHRS, CDR2 YFSETQ. V lost 0 bases, J lost 5 bases, and 14 bases lay in between. The CDR3 DNA follows: TGCGCCAGCAGCTTGGGGCAGGGAGGGCGGTATGGCTACACCTTC. Its protein is CASSLGQGGRYGYTF.

This clonotype appeared a few times. The V gene is TRBV11-2, the J gene TRBJ2-7; tentatively, D is TRBD2 (7 bases). The germline V gene has CDR1 SGHAT and CDR2 FQNNGV. V was cut by 0 bases and J by 4 bases, with 16 bases left in between. This CDR3 has 16 amino acids. CDR3 bases: TGTGCCAGCAGCTTAGATTTGCGGGGGCCGAGATACGAGCAGTACTTC. It translates to CASSLDLRGPRYEQYF.

This clonotype has only a few counts. The chain employs TRBV9 and TRBJ1-3; 8 bases agree with TRBD1. V was clipped by 4 bases and J by 0 bases; unmatched bases: 6. Germline CDR1 reads SGDLS; CDR2 reads YYNGEE. The CDR3 extends over 16 amino acids. CDR3 nucleotides: TGTGCCAGCAGCTCACGACAGGGGCCCTCTGGAAACACCATATATTTT. It encodes CASSSRQGPSGNTIYF.

This clonotype has more than one count but fewer than ten. The chain recombines TRBV12-3 or TRBV12-4 with TRBJ1-5; D is unclear. This CDR3 has 15 residues. Trimming stripped 5 bases from V and 1 base from J, with 12 bases between. CDR3 bases: TGTGCCAGCAGTATCGCCCCTAACAGCAATCAGCCCCAGCATTTT. This encodes CASSIAPNSNQPQHF.

This clonotype is termed medium-sized (0.01 to 0.1%). The chain employs TRBV29-1 and TRBJ1-4, with 7 nucleotides matching TRBD1. CDR1 and CDR2 (germline): SQVTM, ANQGSEA. The CDR3 contains 15 residues. V was clipped by 4 bases and J by 0 bases; unmatched bases: 5. CDR3 loop: CSVGGTAATNEKLFF. The CDR3 DNA follows: TGCAGCGTTGGGGGGACAGCTGCAACTAATGAAAAACTGTTTTTT.

This clonotype was seen many times. The chain uses TRBV6-5 and TRBJ1-2; possibly TRBD1 for D (6 bases). The CDR3 is 14 amino acids. V lost 0 bases to trimming and J lost 3 bases, with 8 bases between them. Germline V gene sequence: CDR1 MNHEY, CDR2 SVGAGI. Written as DNA, the CDR3 is TGTGCCAGCAGTTACTCGGACAGATACTATGGCTACACCTTC. Encoded protein: CASSYSDRYYGYTF.

This clonotype was counted only a few times. The V call is TRBV7-9, the J call TRBJ1-5; D gene uncertain. V gave up 5 bases and J gave up 1 base, with 9 bases separating them. The germline CDR1 and CDR2 sequences are SEHNR and FQNEAQ (reference sequence). The CDR3 loop spans 14 amino acids. The DNA of the CDR3 is TGTGCCAGCAGCCCACCCTCCAGCAATCAGCCCCAGCATTTT. It specifies CASSPPSSNQPQHF.

This clonotype was counted only a few times. The chain has TRBV30 and TRBJ2-2; a possible D gene is TRBD1 (6 bases). Trimming stripped 2 bases from V and 7 bases from J, with 20 bases between. The CDR3 extends over 16 amino acids. The germline gives CDR1 GTSNPN, CDR2 SVGIG (reference sequence). CDR3 DNA: TGTGCCTGGAGTTTCGAATACAGGGACGGAAACGGGGAGCTGTTTTTT. As protein: CAWSFEYRDGNGELFF.

By share, this clonotype counts as medium-sized. The CDR3 bases are TGTGCCATCTCGGACAGCAATCAGCCCCAGCATTTT. It codes for CAISDSNQPQHF. J is TRBJ1-5 and V is TRBV10-3, with D unresolved. This CDR3 region has 12 residues. Looked up from germline, CDR1 is ENHRY and CDR2 is SYGVKD. Trimming took off 8 bases at V and 1 base at J, with 6 bases between the two ends.

The chain joins TRBV4-1 to TRBJ2-2; D is perhaps TRBD1 or TRBD2 (7 bases each). The germline V and J ends were trimmed by 4 bases and 7 bases, with 19 bases remaining between them. Per germline, CDR1 MGHRA and CDR2 YSYEKL. The CDR3 sequence is 16 residues long. The CDR3 here is CASSRVPQGGIGELFF. CDR3 in DNA: TGCGCCAGCAGCCGCGTCCCTCAGGGGGGGATCGGGGAGCTGTTTTTT.

This clonotype was counted a few times. This chain's CDR3 is CASSQEGARPEAFF. CDR3 sequence (DNA): TGTGCCAGCAGCCAAGAAGGGGCCCGCCCTGAAGCTTTCTTT. The rearrangement uses TRBV3-1 and TRBJ1-1; TRBD1 is a possible D gene (5 bases). The germline V gene has CDR1 LGHDT and CDR2 YNNKEL (reference sequence). CDR3 length: 14 residues. V was pared by 0 bases and J by 6 bases, with 11 bases between.

This clonotype was observed a few times. The J gene is TRBJ2-4, the V gene TRBV7-9; 8 bases agree with TRBD2. With V trimmed by 3 bases and J by 8 bases, 6 bases remained unmatched. The CDR3 has 14 amino acids. The germline CDR1 and CDR2 sequences are SEHNR and FQNEAQ (reference sequence). CDR3 in amino acids: CASSFSAGGYIQYF. CDR3 nucleotide sequence: TGTGCCAGCAGCTTCTCGGCGGGGGGTTACATTCAGTACTTC.